This T cell receptor beta chain was sequenced in a study of regulatory T cells in long-lasting Graves disease. As for this clonotype: Its target is not known.

Study-wide results and caveats: Persistent-disease Graves' patients showed less TCR diversity than new cases.

The authors built TCR beta libraries using iRepertoire HTBI primers and Arm-PCR of CDR3 regions. TCRdb re-analysed the multiplex PCR reads in MiXCR, keeping a single row per CDR3 protein. Altogether 400,000 to 500,000 distinct CDR3 sequences are present, 21% being singletons, with the ten largest covering 13% to 15%. Noted time point: persistent/refractory GD, antithyroid drugs over 5 years with positive TRAb. The TCR library was prepared using RNA isolated from PBMCs. Investigators report Graves' disease was diagnosed under American Thyroid Association guidelines. Germline loops: CDR1 SGHRS, CDR2 YFSETQ. V was pared by 0 bases and J by 4 bases, with 8 bases of the junction left unmatched. The CDR3 extends over 17 amino acids.

Sample: peripheral blood mononuclear cells (PBMCs), taken when the disease was refractory, from a patient treated with antithyroid drugs. This receptor was identified in a female donor with Graves disease. J is TRBJ2-2 and V is TRBV5-1; TRBD1 aligns across 8 bases. CDR3 amino acids: CASSLGVTGVGTGELFF. CDR3 DNA: TGCGCCAGCAGCTTGGGAGTGACAGGGGTAGGCACCGGGGAGCTGTTTTTT.